These 8 T cell receptor beta chains were sequenced from one sample in a study of regulatory T cells in long-lasting Graves disease. As for time point: newly diagnosed GD, antithyroid drugs for less than 3 months. Construction of the TCR library relied on RNA isolated from PBMCs. With iRepertoire HTBI primers and Arm-PCR of CDR3 regions, TCR beta libraries were built. TCRdb independently ran MiXCR on the multiplex PCR reads; one entry per CDR3 protein. The sample records approximately 490,000 distinct CDR3 sequences, 16% being singletons. This sample also belongs to another study, concerning T cells in Graves' hyperthyroidism and ophthalmopathy.

Source: peripheral blood mononuclear cells (PBMCs), taken at new diagnosis, from a patient treated with antithyroid drugs. All receptors come from a man between 35 and 55 years old with Graves disease.

This clonotype was seen ten or more times. The chain has TRBV28 and TRBJ2-3; the D call may be TRBD1 or TRBD2 (7 bases each). CDR1 and CDR2 (germline): MDHEN, SYDVKM. The CDR3 loop spans 14 amino acids. The V end was cut by 3 bases, the J end by 8 bases, with 15 bases between. CDR3 DNA: TGTGCCAGCAGTTTCGGGGGGACAGAGGGTACGCAGTATTTT. Its protein product is CASSFGGTEGTQYF.

The table lists this clonotype with many counts. This chain joins TRBV12-3 or TRBV12-4 and TRBJ2-5; D ambiguous. CDR3 length: 13 amino acids. V dropped 2 bases and J dropped 4 bases, with 8 bases sitting between them. DNA for the CDR3: TGTGCCAGCAGTTTACGACGGCGAGAGACCCAGTACTTC. This sequence encodes CASSLRRRETQYF.

This clonotype was observed at least ten times. V is TRBV2 and J is TRBJ2-5; D is undetermined. This CDR3 spans 14 amino acids. The ends were cut back, 5 bases at V and 2 bases at J, with 12 bases in the middle. Germline V CDR1 and CDR2: SNHLY, FYNNEI. The CDR3 here is CASSFGPNQETQYF. In DNA form, the CDR3 reads TGTGCCAGCAGTTTTGGACCTAATCAAGAGACCCAGTACTTC.

This clonotype has a count of ten or more. The rearrangement uses TRBV5-6 and TRBJ2-5; 7 nucleotides align to TRBD1. V was pared by 4 bases and J by 2 bases, with 8 bases of the junction left unmatched. This CDR3 has 15 amino acids. Germline V gene data show CDR1 as SGHDT and CDR2 as YYEEEE. Written as DNA, the CDR3 is TGTGCCAGCAGCGGGTGGACAGGTGGTCAAGAGACCCAGTACTTC. Residues: CASSGWTGGQETQYF.

This clonotype was seen a handful of times. The chain joins TRBV27 to TRBJ1-2; D is undetermined. Germline V lookup: CDR1 MNHEY, CDR2 SMNVEV (reference sequence). With 6 bases removed from V and 8 bases from J, the gap between germline ends came to 10 bases. The CDR3 is 11 residues long. CDR3 in amino acids: CASRDVGGYTF. In DNA, the CDR3 is TGTGCCAGCAGAGACGTCGGGGGCTACACCTTC.

This clonotype showed up many times. The rearrangement links TRBV2 to TRBJ2-3; a possible D gene is TRBD1 (5 bases). CDR1 and CDR2 from the germline V gene are SNHLY and FYNNEI. The CDR3 covers 11 residues. The V gene lost 8 bases and the J gene lost 11 bases, with 14 bases spanning the gap. Here the CDR3 DNA reads TGTGCCAGCTTTCAAGGGGATCAGCAGTATTTT. This codes for CASFQGDQQYF.

This clonotype was counted between two and nine times. The V and J genes are TRBV6-2 or TRBV6-3 and TRBJ1-5, with no clear D. Germline V gene data show CDR1 as MNHEY and CDR2 as SVGEGT. V was shortened by 2 bases and J by 7 bases, with 12 bases between the two germline ends. The CDR3 length is 14 residues. CDR3 sequence (DNA): TGTGCCAGCAGTTACAGGCAGGCTGGACAGCCCCAGCATTTT. This translates into CASSYRQAGQPQHF.

This clonotype was seen ten or more times. The chain has TRBV7-8 and TRBJ2-5; D possibly corresponds to TRBD1 (6 bases). The germline gives CDR1 SGHVS, CDR2 FQNEAQ. V was trimmed by 5 bases and J by 0 bases, leaving 10 bases between them. The CDR3 extends over 14 amino acids. CDR3 coding DNA: TGTGCCAGCAGCCTAACAGGGTACCAAGAGACCCAGTACTTC. It yields the protein CASSLTGYQETQYF.